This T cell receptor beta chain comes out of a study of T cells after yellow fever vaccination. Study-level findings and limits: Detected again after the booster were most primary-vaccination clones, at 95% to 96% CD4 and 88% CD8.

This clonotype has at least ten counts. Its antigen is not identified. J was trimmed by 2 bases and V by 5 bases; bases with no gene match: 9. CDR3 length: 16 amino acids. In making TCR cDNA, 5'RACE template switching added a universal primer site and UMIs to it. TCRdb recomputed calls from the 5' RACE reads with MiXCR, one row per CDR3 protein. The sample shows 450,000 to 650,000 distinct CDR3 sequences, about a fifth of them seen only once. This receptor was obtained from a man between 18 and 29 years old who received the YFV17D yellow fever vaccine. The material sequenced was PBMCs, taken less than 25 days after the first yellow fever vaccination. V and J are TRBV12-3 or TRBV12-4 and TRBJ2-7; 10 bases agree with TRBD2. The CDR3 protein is CASSPSSGGNPYEQYF. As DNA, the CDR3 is TGTGCCAGCAGTCCCTCTAGCGGGGGCAATCCCTACGAGCAGTACTTC.